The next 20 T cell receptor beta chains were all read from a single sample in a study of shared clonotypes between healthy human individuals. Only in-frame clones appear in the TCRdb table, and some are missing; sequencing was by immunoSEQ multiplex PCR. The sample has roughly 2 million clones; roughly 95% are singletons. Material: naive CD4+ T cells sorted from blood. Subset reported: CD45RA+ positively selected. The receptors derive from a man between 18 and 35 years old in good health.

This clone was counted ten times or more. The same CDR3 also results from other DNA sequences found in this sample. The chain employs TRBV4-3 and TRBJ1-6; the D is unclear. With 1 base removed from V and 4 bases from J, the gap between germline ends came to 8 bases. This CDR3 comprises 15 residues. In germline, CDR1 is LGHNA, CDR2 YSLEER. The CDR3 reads CASSQVGPYNSPLHF. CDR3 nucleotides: TGCGCCAGCAGCCAAGTAGGGCCTTATAATTCACCCCTCCACTTT.

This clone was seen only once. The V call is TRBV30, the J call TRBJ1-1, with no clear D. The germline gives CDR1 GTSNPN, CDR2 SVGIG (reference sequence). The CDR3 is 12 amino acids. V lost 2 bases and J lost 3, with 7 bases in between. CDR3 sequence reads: CAWSPRDTEAFF. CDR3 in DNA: TGTGCCTGGAGTCCACGGGACACTGAAGCTTTCTTT. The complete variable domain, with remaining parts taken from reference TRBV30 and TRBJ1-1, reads SQTIHQWPATLVQPVGSPLSLECTVEGTSNPNLYWYRQAAGRGLQLLFYSVGIGQISSEVPQNLSASRPQDRQFILSSKKLLLSDSGFYLCAWSPRDTEAFFGQGTRLTVV.

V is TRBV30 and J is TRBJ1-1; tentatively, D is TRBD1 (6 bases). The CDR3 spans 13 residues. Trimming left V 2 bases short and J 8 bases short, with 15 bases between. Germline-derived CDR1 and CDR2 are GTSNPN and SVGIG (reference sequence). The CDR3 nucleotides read TGTGCCTGGAGTTCGGACGGGGGGCCCGAAGCTTTCTTT. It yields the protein CAWSSDGGPEAFF.

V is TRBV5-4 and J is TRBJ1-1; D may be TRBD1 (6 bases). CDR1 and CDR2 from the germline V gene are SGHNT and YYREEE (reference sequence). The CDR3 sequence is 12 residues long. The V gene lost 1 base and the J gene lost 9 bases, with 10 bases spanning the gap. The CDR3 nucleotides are TGTGCCAGCAGCTTGTTTACAGGGCAAGCTTTCTTT. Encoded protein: CASSLFTGQAFF.

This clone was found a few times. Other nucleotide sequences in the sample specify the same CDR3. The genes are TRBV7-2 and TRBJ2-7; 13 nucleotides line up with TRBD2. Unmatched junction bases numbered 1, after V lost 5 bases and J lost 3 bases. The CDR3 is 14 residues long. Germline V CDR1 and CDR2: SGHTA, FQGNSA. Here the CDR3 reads CASSRTSGSYEQYF. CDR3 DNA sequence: TGTGCCAGCAGCAGGACTAGCGGGAGCTACGAGCAGTACTTC.

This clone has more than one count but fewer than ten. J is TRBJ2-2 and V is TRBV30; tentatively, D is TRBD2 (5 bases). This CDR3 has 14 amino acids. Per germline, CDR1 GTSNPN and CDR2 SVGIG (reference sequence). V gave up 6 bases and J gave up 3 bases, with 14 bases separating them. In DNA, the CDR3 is TGTGCCTGCACACCTGAGGGTTACACCGGGGAGCTGTTTTTT. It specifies CACTPEGYTGELFF.

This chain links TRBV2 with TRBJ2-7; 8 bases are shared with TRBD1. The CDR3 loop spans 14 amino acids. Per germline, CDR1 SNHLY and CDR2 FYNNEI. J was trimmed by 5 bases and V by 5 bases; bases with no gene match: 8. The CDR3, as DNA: TGTGCCAGCAGTTGGACAGGGCTCAACCACGAGCAGTACTTC. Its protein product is CASSWTGLNHEQYF.

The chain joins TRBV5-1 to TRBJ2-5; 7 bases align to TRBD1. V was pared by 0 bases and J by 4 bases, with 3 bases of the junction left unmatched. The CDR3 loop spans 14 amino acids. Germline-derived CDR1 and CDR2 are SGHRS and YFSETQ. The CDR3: CASSLAGTAETQYF. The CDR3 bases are TGCGCCAGCAGCTTGGCGGGGACAGCAGAGACCCAGTACTTC.

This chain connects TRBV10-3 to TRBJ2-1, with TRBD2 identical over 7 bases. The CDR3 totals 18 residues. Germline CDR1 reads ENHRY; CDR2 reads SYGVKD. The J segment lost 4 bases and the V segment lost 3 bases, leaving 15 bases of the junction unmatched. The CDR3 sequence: CAISDRLAELINYNEQFF. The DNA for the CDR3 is TGTGCCATCAGTGATAGGCTAGCGGAATTGATAAATTACAATGAGCAGTTCTTC.

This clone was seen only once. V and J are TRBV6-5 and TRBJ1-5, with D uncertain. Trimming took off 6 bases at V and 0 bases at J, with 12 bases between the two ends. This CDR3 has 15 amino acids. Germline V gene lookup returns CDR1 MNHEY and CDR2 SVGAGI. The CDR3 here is CASSPHGDSNQPQHF. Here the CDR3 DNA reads TGTGCCAGCAGCCCTCACGGGGATAGCAATCAGCCCCAGCATTTT.

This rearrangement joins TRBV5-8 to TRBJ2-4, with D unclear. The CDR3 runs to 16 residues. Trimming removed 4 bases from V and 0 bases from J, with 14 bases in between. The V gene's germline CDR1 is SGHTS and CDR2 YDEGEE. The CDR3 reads CASSPTDSLAKNIQYF. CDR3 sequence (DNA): TGTGCCAGCAGCCCGACCGATTCTCTAGCCAAAAACATTCAGTACTTC. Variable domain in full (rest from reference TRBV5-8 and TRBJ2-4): EAGVTQSPTHLIKTRGQQATLRCSPISGHTSVYWYQQALGLGLQFLLWYDEGEERNRGNFPPRFSGRQFPNYSSELNVNALELEDSALYLCASSPTDSLAKNIQYFGAGTRLSVL.

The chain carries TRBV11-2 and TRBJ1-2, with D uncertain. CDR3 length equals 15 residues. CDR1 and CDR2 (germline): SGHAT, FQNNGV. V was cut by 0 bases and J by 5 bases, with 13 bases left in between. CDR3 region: CASSLDRGFGYGYTF. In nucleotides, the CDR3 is TGTGCCAGCAGCTTAGATCGCGGGTTCGGGTATGGCTACACCTTC.

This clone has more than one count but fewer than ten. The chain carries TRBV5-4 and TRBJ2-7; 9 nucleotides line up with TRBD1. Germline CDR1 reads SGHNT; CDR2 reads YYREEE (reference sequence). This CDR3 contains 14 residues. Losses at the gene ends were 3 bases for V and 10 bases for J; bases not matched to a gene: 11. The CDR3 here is CASSYGQGWVPQYF. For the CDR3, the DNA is TGTGCCAGCAGCTATGGACAGGGGTGGGTGCCCCAGTACTTC.

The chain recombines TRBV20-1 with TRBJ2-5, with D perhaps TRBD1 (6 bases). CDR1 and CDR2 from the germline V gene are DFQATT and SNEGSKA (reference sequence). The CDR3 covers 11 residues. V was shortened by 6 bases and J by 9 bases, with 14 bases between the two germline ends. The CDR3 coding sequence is TGCAGTGCGCTGCAGGGGTTGGCCCAGTACTTC. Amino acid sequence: CSALQGLAQYF.

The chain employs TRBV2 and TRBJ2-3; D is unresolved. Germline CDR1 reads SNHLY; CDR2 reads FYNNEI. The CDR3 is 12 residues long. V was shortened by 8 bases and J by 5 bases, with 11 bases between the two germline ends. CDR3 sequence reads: CASDDVGDTQYF. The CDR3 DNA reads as TGTGCCAGCGACGACGTTGGAGATACGCAGTATTTT. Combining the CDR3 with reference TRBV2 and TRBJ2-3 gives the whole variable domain EPEVTQTPSHQVTQMGQEVILRCVPISNHLYFYWYRQILGQKVEFLVSFYNNEISEKSEIFDDQFSVERPDGSNFTLKIRSTKLEDSAMYFCASDDVGDTQYFGPGTRLTVL.

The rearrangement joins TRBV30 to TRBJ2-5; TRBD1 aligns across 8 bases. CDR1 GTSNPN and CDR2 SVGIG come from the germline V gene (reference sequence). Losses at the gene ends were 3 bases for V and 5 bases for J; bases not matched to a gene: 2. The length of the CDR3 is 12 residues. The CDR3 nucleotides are TGTGCCTGGAGGCAGGGGGCGGAGACCCAGTACTTC. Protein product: CAWRQGAETQYF.

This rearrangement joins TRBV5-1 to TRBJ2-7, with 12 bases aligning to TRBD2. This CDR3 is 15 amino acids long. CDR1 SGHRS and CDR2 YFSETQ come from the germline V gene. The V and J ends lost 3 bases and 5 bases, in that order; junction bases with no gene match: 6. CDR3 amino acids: CASSSLAGGSHEQYF. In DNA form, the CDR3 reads TGCGCCAGCAGCTCCCTAGCGGGAGGGTCCCACGAGCAGTACTTC.

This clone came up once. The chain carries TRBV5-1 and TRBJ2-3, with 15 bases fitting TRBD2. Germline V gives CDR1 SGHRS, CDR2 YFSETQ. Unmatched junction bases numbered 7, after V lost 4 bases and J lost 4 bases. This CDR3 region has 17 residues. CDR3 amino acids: CASSTGLAGGRADTQYF. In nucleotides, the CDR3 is TGCGCCAGCAGCACGGGACTAGCGGGAGGAAGGGCAGATACGCAGTATTTT.

The CDR3 here is CASSLSIEVGRTEAFF. In DNA form, the CDR3 reads TGCGCCAGCAGCTTAAGTATCGAGGTCGGGAGAACTGAAGCTTTCTTT. V is TRBV5-1 and J is TRBJ1-1; D unclear. The CDR3 runs 16 residues. The germline gives CDR1 SGHRS, CDR2 YFSETQ. V was pared by 2 bases and J by 5 bases, with 19 bases between.

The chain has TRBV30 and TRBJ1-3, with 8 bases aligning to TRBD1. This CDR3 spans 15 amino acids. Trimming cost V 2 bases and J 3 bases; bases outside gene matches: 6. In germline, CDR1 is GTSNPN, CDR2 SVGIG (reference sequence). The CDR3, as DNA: TGTGCCTGGAGTCGAGACAGGGGTGGTGGAAACACCATATATTTT. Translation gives CAWSRDRGGGNTIYF.